These T cell receptor beta chains were read from a single sample in a study of blood T cell repertoires in COVID-19. Sequencing used immunoSEQ multiplex PCR; TCRdb keeps in-frame clones, though not all of them. This table holds about 190,000 clones, around four fifths found once. The sequenced sample was peripheral blood. These receptors all stem from a human donor in a cohort sampled during active COVID-19. The CDR3 runs from the conserved cysteine through the conserved F or W. A D gene is named only where the DNA matches it firmly. Clone size is given for some rows only: seen once, a few or many times, or a class if the clone is expanded.

.	16	.	TRBV18	TRBJ2-2	CASSSTLATNTGELFF	TGTGCCAGCTCAAGTACTCTAGCGACGAACACCGGGGAGCTGTTTTTT
TRBD1	19	.	TRBV7-6	TRBJ2-3	CASSLVGDRAYTSTDTQYF	TGTGCCAGCAGCTTAGTCGGGGACAGGGCGTATACTAGCACAGATACGCAGTATTTT
.	15	.	TRBV7-6	TRBJ1-3	CASSAGPSSGNTIYF	TGTGCCAGCAGCGCGGGACCGAGCTCTGGAAACACCATATATTTT
TRBD1	13	.	TRBV12-3/TRBV12-4	TRBJ1-5	CASSWDRNQPQHF	TGTGCCAGCAGCTGGGACAGAAATCAGCCCCAGCATTTT
.	13	once	TRBV9	TRBJ1-2	CASRRDMNYGYTF	TGTGCCAGCAGACGGGACATGAACTATGGCTACACCTTC
.	14	few	TRBV5-1	TRBJ1-4	CASSFGQGREKLFF	TGCGCCAGCAGCTTCGGGCAGGGGCGAGAAAAACTGTTTTTT
.	15	once	TRBV12-5	TRBJ1-3	CASGLKRGVADTIYF	TGTGCTAGTGGTTTGAAACGGGGGGTTGCCGACACCATATATTTT
TRBD1	14	.	TRBV7-9	TRBJ1-1	CASSAGQGNTEAFF	TGTGCCAGCAGCGCGGGACAGGGCAACACTGAAGCTTTCTTT
TRBD2	15	.	TRBV9	TRBJ2-3	CASSPSSGGAYTQYF	TGTGCCAGCAGCCCATCCTCGGGGGGAGCTTATACGCAGTATTTT
.	13	.	TRBV6-5	TRBJ2-7	CASSPAGIHEQYF	TGTGCCAGCAGTCCCGCCGGGATCCACGAGCAGTACTTC